The present TCR beta chain was sequenced within a study of cytomegalovirus exposure and HLA in healthy donors. Trimming cost V 3 bases and J 5 bases, with 16 bases left between them. CDR1 and CDR2 from the germline V gene are GTSNPN and SVGIG (reference sequence). The CDR3 consists of 14 residues. PCR amplification relied on 60 Vbeta primers (plus 13 Jbeta primers). The repertoire was sequenced with immunoSEQ multiplex PCR; TCRdb's copy has only in-frame clones and lacks some. This table holds about 170,000 clones, 73% found once. Sequencing input: PBMCs. This chain links TRBV30 with TRBJ2-5, with D possibly TRBD2 on 6 matching bases. The sequence was obtained from a woman aged 18-29 years in good health and CMV-seropositive. This CDR3 is CAWSALTRRETQYF. In DNA form, the CDR3 reads TGTGCCTGGAGCGCCCTGACTAGAAGGGAGACCCAGTACTTC.